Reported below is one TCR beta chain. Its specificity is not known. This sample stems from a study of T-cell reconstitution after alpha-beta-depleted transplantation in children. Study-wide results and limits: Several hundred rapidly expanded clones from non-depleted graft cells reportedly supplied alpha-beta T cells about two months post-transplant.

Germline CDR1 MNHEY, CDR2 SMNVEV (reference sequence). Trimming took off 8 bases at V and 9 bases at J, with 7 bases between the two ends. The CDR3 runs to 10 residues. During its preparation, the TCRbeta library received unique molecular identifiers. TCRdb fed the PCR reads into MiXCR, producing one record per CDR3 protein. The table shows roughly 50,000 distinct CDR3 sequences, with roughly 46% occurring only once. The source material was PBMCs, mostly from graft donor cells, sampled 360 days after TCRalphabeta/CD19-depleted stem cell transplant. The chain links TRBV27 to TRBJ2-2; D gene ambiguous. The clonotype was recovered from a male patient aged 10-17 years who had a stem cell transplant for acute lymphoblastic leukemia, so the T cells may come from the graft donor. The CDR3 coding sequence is TGTGCCAGCCTAGGCTGGGAGCTGTTTTTT. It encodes CASLGWELFF.